The following is a TCR beta chain sequence with its context. Its antigen is undetermined. This CDR3 is built from 16 residues. J gave up 4 bases and V 1 base, and 10 bases lay outside the gene matches. Per germline, CDR1 SGHRS and CDR2 YFSETQ. This entry is derived from a study of cytomegalovirus exposure and HLA in healthy donors. Study-level results: Reported performance of the classifier showed diagnosis of cytomegalovirus status with high specificity and sensitivity.

Profiled with immunoSEQ multiplex PCR; TCRdb holds only in-frame clones, not every one. The sample includes hundreds of thousands of clones, roughly 90% seen only once; the top ten take under 0.9%. V usage is TRBV5-1 and J usage is TRBJ1-1; 7 nucleotides agree with TRBD1. Sequencing was done on a sample of PBMCs. The receptor was isolated from a woman aged 18-30 years in good health and CMV-seronegative. The CDR3 sequence is CASSLKGGERGTEAFF. For the CDR3, the DNA is TGCGCCAGCAGCTTGAAAGGGGGCGAGAGGGGCACTGAAGCTTTCTTT. Drawing the rest from reference TRBV5-1 and TRBJ1-1, the complete variable domain is KAGVTQTPRYLIKTRGQQVTLSCSPISGHRSVSWYQQTPGQGLQFLFEYFSETQRNKGNFPGRFSGRQFSNSRSEMNVSTLELGDSALYLCASSLKGGERGTEAFFGQGTRLTVV.